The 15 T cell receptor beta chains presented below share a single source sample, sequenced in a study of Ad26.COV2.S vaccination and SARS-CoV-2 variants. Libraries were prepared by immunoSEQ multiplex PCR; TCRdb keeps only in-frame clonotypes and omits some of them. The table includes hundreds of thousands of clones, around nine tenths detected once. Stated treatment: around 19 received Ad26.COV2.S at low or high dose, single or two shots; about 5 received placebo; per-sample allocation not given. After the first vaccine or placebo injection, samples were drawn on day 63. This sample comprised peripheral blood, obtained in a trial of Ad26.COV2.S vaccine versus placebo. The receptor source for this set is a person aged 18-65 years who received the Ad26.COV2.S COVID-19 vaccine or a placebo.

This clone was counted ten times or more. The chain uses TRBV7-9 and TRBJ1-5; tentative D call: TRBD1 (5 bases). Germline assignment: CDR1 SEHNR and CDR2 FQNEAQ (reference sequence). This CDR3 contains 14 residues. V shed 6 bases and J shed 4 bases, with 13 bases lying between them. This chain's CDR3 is CASSYGTLNQPQHF. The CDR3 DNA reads TGTGCCAGCAGTTATGGGACTTTAAATCAGCCCCAGCATTTT.

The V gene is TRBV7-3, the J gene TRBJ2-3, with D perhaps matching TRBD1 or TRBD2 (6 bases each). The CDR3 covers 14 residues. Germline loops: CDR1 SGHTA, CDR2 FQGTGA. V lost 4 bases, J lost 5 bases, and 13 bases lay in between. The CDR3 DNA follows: TGTGCCAGCAGCTCAACAGGGCGGGGAGATACGCAGTATTTT. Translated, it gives CASSSTGRGDTQYF.

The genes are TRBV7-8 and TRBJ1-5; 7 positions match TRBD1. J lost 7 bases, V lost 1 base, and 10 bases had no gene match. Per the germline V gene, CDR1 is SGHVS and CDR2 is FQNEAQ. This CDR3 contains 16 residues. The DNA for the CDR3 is TGTGCCAGCAGCTTAGTCCGCACAGGGGCACGACAGCCCCAGCATTTT. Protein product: CASSLVRTGARQPQHF.

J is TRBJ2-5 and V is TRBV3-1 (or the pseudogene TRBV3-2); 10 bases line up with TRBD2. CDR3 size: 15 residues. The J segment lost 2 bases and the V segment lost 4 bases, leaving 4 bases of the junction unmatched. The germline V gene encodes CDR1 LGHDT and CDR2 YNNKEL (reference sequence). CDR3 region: CASSRQAGGQETQYF. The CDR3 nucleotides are TGTGCCAGCAGCCGGCAAGCGGGGGGGCAAGAGACCCAGTACTTC.

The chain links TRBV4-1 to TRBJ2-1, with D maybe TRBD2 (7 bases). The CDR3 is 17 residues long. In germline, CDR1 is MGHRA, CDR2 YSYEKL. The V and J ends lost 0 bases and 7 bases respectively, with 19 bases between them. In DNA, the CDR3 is TGCGCCAGCAGCCAAGACTTACGAGGGGGGGCCTTGAATGAGCAGTTCTTC. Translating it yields CASSQDLRGGALNEQFF.

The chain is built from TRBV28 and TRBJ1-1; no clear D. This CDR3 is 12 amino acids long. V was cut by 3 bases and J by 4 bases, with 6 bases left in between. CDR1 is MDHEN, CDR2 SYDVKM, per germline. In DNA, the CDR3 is TGTGCCAGCAGTTTGGTGAGCACTGAAGCTTTCTTT. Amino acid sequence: CASSLVSTEAFF.

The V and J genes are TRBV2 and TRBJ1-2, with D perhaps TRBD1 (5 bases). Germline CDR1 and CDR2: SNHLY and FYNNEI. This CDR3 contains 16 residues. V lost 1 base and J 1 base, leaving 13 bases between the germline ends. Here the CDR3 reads CASSEEPGRINYGYTF. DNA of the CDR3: TGTGCCAGCAGTGAAGAGCCAGGGAGGATTAACTATGGCTACACCTTC. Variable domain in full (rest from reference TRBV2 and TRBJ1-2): EPEVTQTPSHQVTQMGQEVILRCVPISNHLYFYWYRQILGQKVEFLVSFYNNEISEKSEIFDDQFSVERPDGSNFTLKIRSTKLEDSAMYFCASSEEPGRINYGYTFGSGTRLTVV.

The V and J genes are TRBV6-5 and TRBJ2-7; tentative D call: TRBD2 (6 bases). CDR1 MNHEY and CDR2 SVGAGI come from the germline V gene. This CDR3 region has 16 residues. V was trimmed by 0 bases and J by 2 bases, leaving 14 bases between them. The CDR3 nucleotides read TGTGCCAGCAGTTACTCCGCCGGGACTCCTACCTACGAGCAGTACTTC. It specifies CASSYSAGTPTYEQYF.

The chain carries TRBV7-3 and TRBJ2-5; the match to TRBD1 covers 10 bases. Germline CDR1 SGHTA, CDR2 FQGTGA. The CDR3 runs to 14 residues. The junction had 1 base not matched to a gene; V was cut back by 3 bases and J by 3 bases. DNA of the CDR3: TGTGCCAGCAGCTTGACAGGGGGCGAAGAGACCCAGTACTTC. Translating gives CASSLTGGEETQYF.

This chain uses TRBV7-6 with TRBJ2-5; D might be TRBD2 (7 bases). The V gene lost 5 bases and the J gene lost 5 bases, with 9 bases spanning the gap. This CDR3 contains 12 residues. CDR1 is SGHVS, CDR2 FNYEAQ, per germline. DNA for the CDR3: TGTGCCAGCAGCCGGGGGGCGGAGACCCAGTACTTC. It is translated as CASSRGAETQYF. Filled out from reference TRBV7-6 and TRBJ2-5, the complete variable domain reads GAGVSQSPRYKVTKRGQDVALRCDPISGHVSLYWYRQALGQGPEFLTYFNYEAQQDKSGLPNDRFSAERPEGSISTLTIQRTEQRDSAMYRCASSRGAETQYFGPGTRLLVL.

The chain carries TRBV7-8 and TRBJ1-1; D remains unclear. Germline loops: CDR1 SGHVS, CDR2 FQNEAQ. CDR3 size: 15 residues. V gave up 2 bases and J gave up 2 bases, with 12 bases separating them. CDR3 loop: CASSLSIAGNTEAFF. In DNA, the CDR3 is TGTGCCAGCAGCTTAAGTATCGCCGGAAACACTGAAGCTTTCTTT.

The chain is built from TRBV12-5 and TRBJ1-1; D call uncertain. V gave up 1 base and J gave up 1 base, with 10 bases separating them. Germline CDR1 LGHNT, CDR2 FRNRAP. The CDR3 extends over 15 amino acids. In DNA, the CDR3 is TGTGCTAGTGGTTTGGGCCGACAAAGGAACACTGAAGCTTTCTTT. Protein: CASGLGRQRNTEAFF.

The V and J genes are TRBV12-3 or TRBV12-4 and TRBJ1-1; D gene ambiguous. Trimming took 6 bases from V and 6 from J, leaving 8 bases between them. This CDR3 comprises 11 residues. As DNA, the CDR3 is TGTGCCAGCAGCGTGGGCCCTGAAGCTTTCTTT. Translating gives CASSVGPEAFF.

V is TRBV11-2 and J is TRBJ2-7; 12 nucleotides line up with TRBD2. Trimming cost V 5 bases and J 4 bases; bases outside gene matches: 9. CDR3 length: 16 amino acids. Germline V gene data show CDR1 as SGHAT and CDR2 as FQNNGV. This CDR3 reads CASSPRLAGEVYEQYF. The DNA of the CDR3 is TGTGCCAGCAGCCCACGACTAGCGGGGGAAGTATACGAGCAGTACTTC.

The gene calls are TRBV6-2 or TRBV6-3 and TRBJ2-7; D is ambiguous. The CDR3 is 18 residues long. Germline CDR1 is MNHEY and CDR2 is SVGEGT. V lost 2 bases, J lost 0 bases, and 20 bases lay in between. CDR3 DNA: TGTGCCAGCAGTTACACTTCGAATTCGGGCGCCAGCTCCTACGAGCAGTACTTC. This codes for CASSYTSNSGASSYEQYF.